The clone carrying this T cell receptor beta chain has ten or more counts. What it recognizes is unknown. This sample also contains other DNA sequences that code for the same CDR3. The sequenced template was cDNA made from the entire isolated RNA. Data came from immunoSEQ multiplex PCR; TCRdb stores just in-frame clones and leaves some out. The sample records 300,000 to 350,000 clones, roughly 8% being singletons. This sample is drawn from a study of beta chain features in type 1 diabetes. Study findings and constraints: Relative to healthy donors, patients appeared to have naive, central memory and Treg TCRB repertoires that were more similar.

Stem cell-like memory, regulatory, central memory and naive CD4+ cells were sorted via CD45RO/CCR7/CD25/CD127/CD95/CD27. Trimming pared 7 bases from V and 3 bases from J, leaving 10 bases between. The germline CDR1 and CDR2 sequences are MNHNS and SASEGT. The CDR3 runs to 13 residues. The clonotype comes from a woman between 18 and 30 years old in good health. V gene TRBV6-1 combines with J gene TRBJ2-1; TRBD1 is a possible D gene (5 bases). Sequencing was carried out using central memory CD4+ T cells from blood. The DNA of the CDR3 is TGTGCCAGCACACCTAGGGGCTACAATGAGCAGTTCTTC. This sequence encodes CASTPRGYNEQFF.